These 20 T cell receptor beta chains share one sample of origin, sequenced in a study of blood T cells in healthy people across ages (dated by TCRdb to the mid-2010s). The library was prepared using 5' RACE. The sequencer listed for this sample is Illumina HiSeq 2500. A second PCR of about 6 to 12 cycles was run with a J-beta primer mix and a sample-barcoded 5' primer. The public reads were run again by TCRdb, first through fastp at Q25 and then through MiXCR, and only productive beta chains were kept. Each record represents a unique CDR3 protein, reported with the most common genes and DNA among its rows. The sample table lists 1.6 million or so distinct CDR3 sequences, roughly a third of them with a count of one. Jointly, the top ten make up about 11% of the sample. The sequenced material came from blood. All receptors come from a woman younger than 45 in good health.

The chain couples TRBV5-1 to TRBJ2-5, with 7 bases that match TRBD1. V gave up 2 bases and J gave up 4 bases; unmatched junction bases: 8. Germline V gene sequence: CDR1 SGHRS, CDR2 YFSETQ. The CDR3 runs 15 residues. CDR3 in DNA: TGCGCCAGCAGCTTCTCCCAGGGGGTAAGAGAGACCCAGTACTTC. Translation gives CASSFSQGVRETQYF.

The chain recombines TRBV20-1 with TRBJ1-2, with no clear D. V was shortened by 0 bases and J by 11 bases, with 16 bases between the two germline ends. The CDR3 spans 13 residues. Germline V gives CDR1 DFQATT, CDR2 SNEGSKA (reference sequence). CDR3 loop: CSARDLVSHPYTF. CDR3 coding DNA: TGCAGTGCTAGAGATCTCGTTAGCCACCCGTACACCTTC.

This chain joins TRBV2 and TRBJ2-7; the D gene could be TRBD1 or TRBD2 (5 bases each). Trimming removed 5 bases from V and 4 bases from J, with 15 bases in between. The CDR3 is 14 amino acids. Germline V gene sequence: CDR1 SNHLY, CDR2 FYNNEI. CDR3: CASSRDPGQYEQYF. CDR3 DNA: TGTGCCAGCAGTCGGGACCCCGGACAATACGAGCAGTACTTC.

For this clonotype: A read error may be the cause here, since a much bigger clone is one base away. This chain joins TRBV29-1 and TRBJ2-7; D is possibly TRBD2 (5 bases). The CDR3 length is 12 residues. CDR1 SQVTM and CDR2 ANQGSEA come from the germline V gene. Trimming left V 5 bases short and J 12 bases short, with 20 bases between. CDR3 sequence: CSVYGGLETRYF. The CDR3 DNA follows: TGCAGCGTTTACGGAGGCTTGGAGACCCGGTACTTC.

This clonotype was seen only a few times. The chain is built from TRBV10-2 and TRBJ2-7; tentative D call: TRBD2 (6 bases). There are 13 residues in the CDR3. CDR1 and CDR2 (germline): WSHSY, SAAADI. Trimming removed 0 bases at V and 5 bases at J, with 8 bases between. The CDR3, as DNA: TGCGCCAGCAGTGAGTCGGAGGGCAACGAGCAGTACTTC. Translated: CASSESEGNEQYF.

J is TRBJ2-1 and V is TRBV6-5; TRBD1 matches at 7 bases. Looked up from germline, CDR1 is MNHEY and CDR2 is SVGAGI. This CDR3 is built from 18 residues. The ends lost 4 bases at V and 13 bases at J; junction bases unmatched: 25. CDR3 region: CASSSSGQAHSSTETQFF. DNA for the CDR3: TGTGCCAGCAGTTCCTCAGGACAGGCCCATTCATCAACAGAGACCCAGTTCTTC.

The chain uses TRBV6-6 and TRBJ2-1, with TRBD2 identical over 9 bases. The J call may be faulty, since TRBJ2-7 better matches the DNA end. CDR1 and CDR2 (germline): MNHNY, SVGAGI (reference sequence). The CDR3 consists of 17 residues. CDR3 region: CASSYSLASGNPHEQYF. CDR3 nucleotide sequence: TGTGCCAGCAGTTACTCCCTGGCTAGCGGGAATCCCCACGAGCAGTACTTC.

This chain uses TRBV3-1 with TRBJ2-1; D remains ambiguous. V was pared by 0 bases and J by 9 bases, with 12 bases between. CDR1 and CDR2 (germline): LGHDT, YNNKEL (reference sequence). The CDR3 has 14 amino acids. CDR3 coding DNA: TGTGCCAGCAGCCAAGAGGGCCTAGGTGGTGAGCAGTTCTTC. It specifies CASSQEGLGGEQFF.

A few counts support this clonotype. The chain uses TRBV20-1 and TRBJ2-5; TRBD2 is a possible D gene (6 bases). Germline lookup yields CDR1 DFQATT and CDR2 SNEGSKA (reference sequence). The V and J ends lost 4 bases and 1 base respectively, with 10 bases between them. The CDR3 sequence is 13 residues long. The CDR3 sequence is CSATRDFQETQYF. The CDR3 DNA sequence: TGCAGTGCTACCCGGGACTTCCAAGAGACCCAGTACTTC.

The chain carries TRBV4-1 and TRBJ1-2, with 8 positions matching TRBD1. This CDR3 contains 15 residues. Per the germline V gene, CDR1 is MGHRA and CDR2 is YSYEKL. Trimming removed 4 bases from V and 6 bases from J; junction bases left unmatched: 10. CDR3 coding DNA: TGCGCCAGCAGCCCCCCGGACAGGGTCAGGGATGGCTACACCTTC. This encodes CASSPPDRVRDGYTF.

In the case of this clonotype: This may arise from a read error, as a much more abundant clone is one base away. The gene calls are TRBV13 and TRBJ2-7; D not certain. V was clipped by 0 bases and J by 2 bases, with 11 bases between them. CDR1 and CDR2 (germline): PRHDT, FYEKMQ (reference sequence). The CDR3 is 15 residues long. CDR3 amino acids: CASSLGQHTTYEQYF. The CDR3 coding sequence is TGTGCCAGCAGCTTAGGACAGCACACCACCTACGAGCAGTACTTC. Full variable domain (outside the CDR3, taken from reference TRBV13 and TRBJ2-7): AAGVIQSPRHLIKEKRETATLKCYPIPRHDTVYWYQQGPGQDPQFLISFYEKMQSDKGSIPDRFSAQQFSDYHSELNMSSLELGDSALYFCASSLGQHTTYEQYFGPGTRLTVT.

This clonotype was detected a few times. The chain has TRBV15 and TRBJ2-3; D unclear. The CDR3 is 14 residues long. Germline V lookup: CDR1 LNHNV, CDR2 YYDKDF (reference sequence). V dropped 5 bases and J dropped 1 base, with 10 bases sitting between them. The CDR3 nucleotides are TGTGCCACCAGCGGGTTGTTGGGCACAGATACGCAGTATTTT. Its translation: CATSGLLGTDTQYF.

This clonotype appeared once. The chain recombines TRBV12-3 or TRBV12-4 with TRBJ1-1; no definite D call. V was pared by 5 bases and J by 0 bases, with 16 bases between. CDR3 length equals 16 residues. The CDR3 DNA reads as TGTGCCAGCAGTCCATCGACGGTCACTATGAACACTGAAGCTTTCTTT. As protein: CASSPSTVTMNTEAFF.

This clonotype came up a few times. The V call is TRBV3-1, the J call TRBJ1-1; D call uncertain. V dropped 2 bases and J dropped 10 bases, with 14 bases sitting between them. Germline V gives CDR1 LGHDT, CDR2 YNNKEL (reference sequence). The CDR3 runs 13 residues. The CDR3 spells CASSQRYELRAFF. The CDR3 bases are TGTGCCAGCAGCCAACGTTACGAGTTGCGAGCTTTCTTT.

In its sample, this clonotype was seen a few times. The rearrangement joins TRBV7-9 to TRBJ2-1, with D possibly matching TRBD1 (6 bases). The CDR3 spans 19 residues. Looked up from germline, CDR1 is SEHNR and CDR2 is FQNEAQ (reference sequence). Trimming took 5 bases from V and 0 from J, leaving 23 bases between them. CDR3 sequence (DNA): TGTGCCAGCAGCGCACACCAAGGGGGAGCGGACCGCTCCTACAATGAGCAGTTCTTC. This gives the protein CASSAHQGGADRSYNEQFF.

V gene TRBV12-3 or TRBV12-4 combines with J gene TRBJ2-1; D tentatively fits TRBD1 or TRBD2 (6 bases each). V lost 11 bases, J lost 4 bases, and 12 bases lay in between. This CDR3 region has 12 residues. This CDR3 reads CAGGTLYNEQFF. In DNA form, the CDR3 reads TGTGCCGGCGGGACACTTTACAATGAGCAGTTCTTC.

This clonotype was counted a few times. The chain combines TRBV28 with TRBJ2-5; D might be TRBD1 or TRBD2, each matching 5 bases. The CDR3 runs 14 residues. The germline CDR1 and CDR2 sequences are MDHEN and SYDVKM. Trimming removed 5 bases from V and 2 bases from J, with 12 bases in between. CDR3 DNA: TGTGCCAGCAGTACCGGGACCCTACAAGAGACCCAGTACTTC. As protein: CASSTGTLQETQYF.

The J gene is TRBJ2-1, the V gene TRBV10-3, with 8 positions matching TRBD1. CDR1 ENHRY and CDR2 SYGVKD come from the germline V gene. The CDR3 covers 13 residues. J lost 6 bases, V lost 6 bases, and 4 bases had no gene match. The CDR3 region is CAIRQGVLNEQFF. Written as DNA, the CDR3 is TGTGCCATCAGACAGGGGGTCCTCAATGAGCAGTTCTTC.

This clonotype has just a few counts. J is TRBJ2-1 and V is TRBV7-2, with D perhaps TRBD2 (6 bases). Germline V gives CDR1 SGHTA, CDR2 FQGNSA. The V end was cut by 8 bases, the J end by 1 base, with 15 bases between. This CDR3 spans 15 amino acids. CDR3 bases: TGTGCCAGCGGCCCCTCTAGCGCATCCTACAATGAGCAGTTCTTC. Translating it yields CASGPSSASYNEQFF.

Written as DNA, the CDR3 is TGTGCCAGCAGTGAGGGACGCGGTTCGTACTTC. This codes for CASSEGRGSYF. The rearrangement links TRBV2 to TRBJ2-5; D may correspond to TRBD1 or TRBD2 (5 bases each). The germline CDR1 and CDR2 sequences are SNHLY and FYNNEI. Trimming shortened V by 3 bases and J by 13 bases, and 12 bases separated the two germline ends. The CDR3 is 11 residues long.